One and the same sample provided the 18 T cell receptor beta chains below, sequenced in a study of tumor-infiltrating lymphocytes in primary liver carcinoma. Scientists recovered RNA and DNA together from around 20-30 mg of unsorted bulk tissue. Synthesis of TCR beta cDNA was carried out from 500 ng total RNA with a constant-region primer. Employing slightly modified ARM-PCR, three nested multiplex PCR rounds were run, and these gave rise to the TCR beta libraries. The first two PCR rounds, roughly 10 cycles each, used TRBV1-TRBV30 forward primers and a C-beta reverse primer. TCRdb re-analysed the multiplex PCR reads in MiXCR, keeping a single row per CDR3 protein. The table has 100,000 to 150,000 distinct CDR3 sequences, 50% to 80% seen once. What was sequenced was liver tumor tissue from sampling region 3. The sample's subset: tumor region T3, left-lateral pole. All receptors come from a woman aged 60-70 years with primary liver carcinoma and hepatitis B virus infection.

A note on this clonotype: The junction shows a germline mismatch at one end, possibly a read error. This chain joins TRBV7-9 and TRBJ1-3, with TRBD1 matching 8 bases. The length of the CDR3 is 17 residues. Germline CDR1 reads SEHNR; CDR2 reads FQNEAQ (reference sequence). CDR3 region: CASSQAGGVNSGNAIYF. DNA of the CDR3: TGTGCCAGCAGCCAAGCAGGGGGCGTGAACTCTGGAAACGCCATATATTTT.

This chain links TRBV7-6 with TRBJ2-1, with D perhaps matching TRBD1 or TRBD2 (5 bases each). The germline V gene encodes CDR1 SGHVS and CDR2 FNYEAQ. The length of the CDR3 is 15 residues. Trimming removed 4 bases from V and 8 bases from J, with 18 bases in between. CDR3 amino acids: CASSSPLPVGDEQFF. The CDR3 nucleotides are TGTGCCAGCAGCTCGCCCCTCCCGGTGGGGGATGAGCAGTTCTTC.

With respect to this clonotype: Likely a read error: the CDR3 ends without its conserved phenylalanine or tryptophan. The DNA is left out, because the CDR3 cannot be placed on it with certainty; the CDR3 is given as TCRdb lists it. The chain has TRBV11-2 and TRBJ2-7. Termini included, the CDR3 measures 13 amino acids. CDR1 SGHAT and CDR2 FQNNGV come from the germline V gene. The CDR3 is CASSLGRGYERYS.

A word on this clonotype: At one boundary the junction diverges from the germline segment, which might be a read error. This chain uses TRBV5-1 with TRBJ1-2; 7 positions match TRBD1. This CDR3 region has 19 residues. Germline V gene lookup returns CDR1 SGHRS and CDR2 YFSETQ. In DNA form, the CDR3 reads TGCGCCAGCAGCCTTGGGTCGGGGACAGAGTACATTGCTAACAATGGCTACACCTTC. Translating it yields CASSLGSGTEYIANNGYTF. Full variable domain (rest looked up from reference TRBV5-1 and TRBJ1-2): KAGVTQTPRYLIKTRGQQVTLSCSPISGHRSVSWYQQTPGQGLQFLFEYFSETQRNKGNFPGRFSGRQFSNSRSEMNVSTLELGDSALYLCASSLGSGTEYIANNGYTFGSGTRLTVV.

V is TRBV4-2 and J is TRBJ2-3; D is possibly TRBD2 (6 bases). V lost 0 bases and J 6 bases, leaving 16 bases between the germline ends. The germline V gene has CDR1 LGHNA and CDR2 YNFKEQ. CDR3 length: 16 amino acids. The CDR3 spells CASSQDMEGEADTQYF. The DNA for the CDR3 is TGTGCCAGCAGCCAAGATATGGAGGGAGAGGCGGATACGCAGTATTTT.

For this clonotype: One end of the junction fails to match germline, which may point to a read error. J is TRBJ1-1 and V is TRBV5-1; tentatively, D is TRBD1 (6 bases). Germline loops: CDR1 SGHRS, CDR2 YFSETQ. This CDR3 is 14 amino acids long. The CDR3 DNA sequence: TGCGCCAGCGGCTTGGCCGGGAGGGGGACTGAAGCTTTCTTT. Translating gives CASGLAGRGTEAFF.

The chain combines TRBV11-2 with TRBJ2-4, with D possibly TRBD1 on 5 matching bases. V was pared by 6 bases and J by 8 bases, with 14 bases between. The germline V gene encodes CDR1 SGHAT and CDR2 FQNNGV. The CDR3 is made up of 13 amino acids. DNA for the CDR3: TGTGCCAGCAGATTAAGGGAAGGGGACATTCAGTACTTC. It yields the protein CASRLREGDIQYF.

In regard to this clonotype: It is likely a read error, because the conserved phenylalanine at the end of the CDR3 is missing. CDR3 nucleotide sequence: TGTGCCAGCAGTTTCGTGGGGGCGCTTTGTACGCAGTATTTG. Its translation is CASSFVGALCTQYL. The chain has TRBV28 and TRBJ2-3, with D tentatively TRBD1 (6 bases). The germline V gene encodes CDR1 MDHEN and CDR2 SYDVKM. The CDR3 has 14 amino acids. Trimming stripped 3 bases from V and 8 bases from J, with 15 bases between.

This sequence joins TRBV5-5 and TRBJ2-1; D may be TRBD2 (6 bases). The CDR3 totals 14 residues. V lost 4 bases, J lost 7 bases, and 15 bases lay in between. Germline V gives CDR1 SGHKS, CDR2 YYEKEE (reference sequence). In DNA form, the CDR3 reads TGTGCCAGCAGCGCCGGGGACTCGCTGAATGAGCAGTTCTTC. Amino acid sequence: CASSAGDSLNEQFF.

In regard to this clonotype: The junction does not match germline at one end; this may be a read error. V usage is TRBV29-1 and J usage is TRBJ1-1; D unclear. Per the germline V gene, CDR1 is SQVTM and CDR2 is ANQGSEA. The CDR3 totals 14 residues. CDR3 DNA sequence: TGCAGCGTTGAACAATCGGGTCGAAGGACTGAAGCTTTCTTC. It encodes CSVEQSGRRTEAFF.

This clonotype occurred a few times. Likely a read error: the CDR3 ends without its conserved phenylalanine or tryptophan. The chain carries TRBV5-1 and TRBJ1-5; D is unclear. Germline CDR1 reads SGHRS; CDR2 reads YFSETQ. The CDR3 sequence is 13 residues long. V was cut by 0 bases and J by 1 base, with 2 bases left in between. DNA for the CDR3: TGCGCCAGCAGCTTGGTCAGCAATCAGCCCCAGCATCTT. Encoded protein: CASSLVSNQPQHL.

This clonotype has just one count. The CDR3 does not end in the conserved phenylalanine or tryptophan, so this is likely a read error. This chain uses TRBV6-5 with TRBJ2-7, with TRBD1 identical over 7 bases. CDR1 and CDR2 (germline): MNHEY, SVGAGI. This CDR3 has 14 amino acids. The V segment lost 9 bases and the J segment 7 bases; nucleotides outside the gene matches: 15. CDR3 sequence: CASSHRQGSGEQYL. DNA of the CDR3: TGTGCCAGTAGCCACAGACAGGGCTCGGGAGAGCAGTACTTA.

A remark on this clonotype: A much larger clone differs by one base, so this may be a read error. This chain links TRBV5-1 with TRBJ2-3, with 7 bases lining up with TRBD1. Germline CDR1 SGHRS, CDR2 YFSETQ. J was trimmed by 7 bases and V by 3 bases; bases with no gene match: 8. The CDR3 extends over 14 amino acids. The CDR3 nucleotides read TGCGCCAGCAGCTCCCCTGAGGGGGCGTATACGCAGTATTTT. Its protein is CASSSPEGAYTQYF. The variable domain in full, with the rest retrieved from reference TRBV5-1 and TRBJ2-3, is KAGVTQTPRYLIKTRGQQVTLSCSPISGHRSVSWYQQTPGQGLQFLFEYFSETQRNKGNFPGRFSGRQFSNSRSEMNVSTLELGDSALYLCASSSPEGAYTQYFGPGTRLTVL.

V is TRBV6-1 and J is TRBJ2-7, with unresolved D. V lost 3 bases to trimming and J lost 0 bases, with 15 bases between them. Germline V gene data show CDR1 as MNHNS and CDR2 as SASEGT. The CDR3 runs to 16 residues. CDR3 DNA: TGTGCCAGCAGTGATGCACCGGAACGGGTCTCCTACGAGCAGTACTTC. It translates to CASSDAPERVSYEQYF.

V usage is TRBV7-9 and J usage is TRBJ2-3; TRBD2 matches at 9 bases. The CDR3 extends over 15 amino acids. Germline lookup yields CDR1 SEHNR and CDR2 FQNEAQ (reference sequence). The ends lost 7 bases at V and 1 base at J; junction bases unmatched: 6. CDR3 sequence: CASNTGLARTDTQYF. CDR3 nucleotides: TGTGCCAGCAACACTGGACTAGCGCGCACAGATACGCAGTATTTT.

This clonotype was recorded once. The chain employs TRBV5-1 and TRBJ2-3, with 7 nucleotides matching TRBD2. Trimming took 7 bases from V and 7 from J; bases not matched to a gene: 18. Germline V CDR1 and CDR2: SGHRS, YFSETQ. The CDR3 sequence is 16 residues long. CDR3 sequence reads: CASRRGGGSSRYTQYF. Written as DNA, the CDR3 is TGCGCCAGCCGAAGGGGTGGCGGGAGTAGCAGATATACGCAGTATTTT.

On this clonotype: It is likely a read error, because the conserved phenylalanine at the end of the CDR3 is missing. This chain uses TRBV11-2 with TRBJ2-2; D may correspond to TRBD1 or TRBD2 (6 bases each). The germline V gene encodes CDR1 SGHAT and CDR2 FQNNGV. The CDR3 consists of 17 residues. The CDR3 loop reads CASSLRETGLNTGGLFY. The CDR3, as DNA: TGTGCCAGCAGCTTACGGGAGACAGGCTTGAACACCGGGGGGCTGTTTTAT.

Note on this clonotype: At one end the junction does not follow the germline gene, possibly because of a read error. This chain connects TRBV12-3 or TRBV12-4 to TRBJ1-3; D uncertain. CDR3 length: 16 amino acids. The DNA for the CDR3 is TGTGCCTGCAGTCTTAGGGTCCACGAAACTGGAAACACCATATACTTT. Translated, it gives CACSLRVHETGNTIYF.